Listed below are T cell receptor beta chains from one sample, sequenced in a study of shared clonotypes between healthy human individuals. Only in-frame clones appear in the TCRdb table, and some are missing; sequencing was by immunoSEQ multiplex PCR. Here the sample spans a few million clones, just under 95% being singletons. Input material: naive CD8+ T cells from PBMCs. All receptors come from a man younger than 30 in good health. Some clones in this sample may be carry-over from other donors' samples. The CDR3 runs from the conserved cysteine through the conserved F or W. The order of the fields is clone size, D gene, V gene, J gene, CDR3 DNA, CDR3 protein. D genes are given only for firm matches. Not every row has a clone size; where given, it reads once, few, many or a size class.

size: -; D: -; V: TRBV27; J: TRBJ1-5; DNA: TGTGCCAGCAGACAGACTCCCGGAGGTAGCCAGCCCCAGCATTTT; CDR3: CASRQTPGGSQPQHF
size: -; D: TRBD2; V: TRBV9; J: TRBJ2-7; DNA: TGTGCCAGCAGCCCTAGCGGGCCTACCTACGAGCAGTACTTC; CDR3: CASSPSGPTYEQYF
size: -; D: -; V: TRBV14; J: TRBJ1-2; DNA: TGTGCCAGCAGCCCGTCGGCCCGGGGCTATGGCTACACCTTC; CDR3: CASSPSARGYGYTF
size: -; D: TRBD2; V: TRBV6-4; J: TRBJ2-5; DNA: TGTGCCAGCAGTGACTCGGGTAGCGGGGAAAACCAAGAGACCCAGTACTTC; CDR3: CASSDSGSGENQETQYF
size: -; D: -; V: TRBV10-2; J: TRBJ2-1; DNA: TGCGCCAGCAGTGGGTCAGACAGTTACAATGAGCAGTTCTTC; CDR3: CASSGSDSYNEQFF
size: few; D: -; V: TRBV4-1; J: TRBJ1-1; DNA: TGCGCCAGCAGCCCTGATGCGGGGGGCTACACTGAAGCTTTCTTT; CDR3: CASSPDAGGYTEAFF
size: -; D: -; V: TRBV11-2; J: TRBJ2-5; DNA: TGTGCCAGCAGCTTAAGTGGCAGCAAACAAGAGACCCAGTACTTC; CDR3: CASSLSGSKQETQYF
size: -; D: TRBD2; V: TRBV28; J: TRBJ2-7; DNA: TGTGCCAGCAGGATATATAGCGGGAGCTACGAGCAGTACTTC; CDR3: CASRIYSGSYEQYF
size: -; D: TRBD1; V: TRBV7-9; J: TRBJ1-2; DNA: TGTGCCAGCAGTTTTCGTCGAGACAGGGGGGATGGCTACACCTTC; CDR3: CASSFRRDRGDGYTF
size: -; D: -; V: TRBV11-2; J: TRBJ2-7; DNA: TGTGCCAGCACCGGCTCTTGGGGCCGGAACGAGCAGTACTTC; CDR3: CASTGSWGRNEQYF
size: -; D: -; V: TRBV27; J: TRBJ1-4; DNA: TGTGCCAGCAGTTCCCTTGCAACTAATGAAAAACTGTTTTTT; CDR3: CASSSLATNEKLFF